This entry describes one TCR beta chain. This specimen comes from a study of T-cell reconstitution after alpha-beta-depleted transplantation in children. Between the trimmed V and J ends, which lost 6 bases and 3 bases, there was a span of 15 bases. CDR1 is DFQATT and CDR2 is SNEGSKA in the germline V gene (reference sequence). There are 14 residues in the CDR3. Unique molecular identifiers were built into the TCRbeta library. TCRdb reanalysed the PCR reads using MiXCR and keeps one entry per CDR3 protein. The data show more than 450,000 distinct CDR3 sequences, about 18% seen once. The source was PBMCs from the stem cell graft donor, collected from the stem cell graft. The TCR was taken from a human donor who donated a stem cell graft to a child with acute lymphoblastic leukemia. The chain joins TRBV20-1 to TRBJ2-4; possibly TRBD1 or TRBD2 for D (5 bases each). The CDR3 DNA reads TGCAGTGCCGAATTTACGAGGGGCAAAAACATTCAGTACTTC. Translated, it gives CSAEFTRGKNIQYF.